A single sample gave rise to the 16 T cell receptor beta chains below, sequenced in a study of control samples from healthy donors and cancer patients. Data came from immunoSEQ multiplex PCR; TCRdb stores just in-frame clones and leaves some out. The sample lists tens of thousands of clones, about 86% occurring once. The sample comprised blood. The receptors shown here come from a woman between 50 and 59 years old in good health.

V gene TRBV7-9 combines with J gene TRBJ1-1; D is possibly TRBD1 (5 bases). Trimming removed 9 bases from V and 4 bases from J, with 18 bases in between. CDR3 size: 14 residues. Germline V lookup: CDR1 SEHNR, CDR2 FQNEAQ (reference sequence). The DNA of the CDR3 is TGTGCCAGTCGGGACTCGGGGAGGGGCACTGAAGCTTTCTTT. Its translation: CASRDSGRGTEAFF.

This chain connects TRBV10-3 to TRBJ2-3; 7 bases align to TRBD2. The CDR3 length is 20 residues. Looked up from germline, CDR1 is ENHRY and CDR2 is SYGVKD. Trimming took 6 bases from V and 1 from J; bases not matched to a gene: 22. CDR3 sequence: CAIRPGSRGGLAVCTDTQYF. The CDR3 DNA reads as TGTGCCATCAGGCCAGGGTCCCGGGGTGGGCTAGCGGTTTGCACAGATACGCAGTATTTT.

This clone was detected a few times. The chain couples TRBV21-1 to TRBJ1-6; the table assigns TRBD1, which was not confirmed against the DNA. TRBV21-1 is a recognized pseudogene. The CDR3 length is 18 residues. The CDR3 coding sequence is TGTGCCAGCAGCATCAATGACAGGGGGGGGTCATATAATTCACCCCTCCACTTT. Its translation: CASSINDRGGSYNSPLHF.

This chain joins TRBV5-1 and TRBJ2-1; 10 positions agree with TRBD1. Losses at the gene ends were 1 base for V and 3 bases for J; bases not matched to a gene: 10. The CDR3 sequence is 18 residues long. Germline V gene data show CDR1 as SGHRS and CDR2 as YFSETQ. The CDR3: CASSLRDRGSLGYNEQFF. CDR3 nucleotide sequence: TGCGCCAGCAGCTTGAGGGACAGGGGTTCGCTGGGCTACAATGAGCAGTTCTTC.

The chain is built from TRBV28 and TRBJ2-2; possible D gene TRBD2, 5 bases. CDR1 is MDHEN, CDR2 SYDVKM, per germline. Trimming pared 9 bases from V and 3 bases from J, leaving 17 bases between. This CDR3 region has 15 residues. Written as DNA, the CDR3 is TGTGCCAGTACTCCGGCGGCGGGTCACACCGGGGAGCTGTTTTTT. Its translation: CASTPAAGHTGELFF.

The chain has TRBV3-1 (or the pseudogene TRBV3-2) and TRBJ2-1; D gene uncertain. The CDR3 consists of 11 residues. The germline V and J ends were trimmed by 4 bases and 3 bases, with 1 base remaining between them. The germline V gene encodes CDR1 LGHDT and CDR2 YNNKEL (reference sequence). CDR3 protein: CASSLYNEQFF. Written as DNA, the CDR3 is TGTGCCAGCAGCCTCTACAATGAGCAGTTCTTC.

The V call is TRBV6-1, the J call TRBJ1-1; no clear D gene. V was pared by 2 bases and J by 2 bases, with 6 bases between. The CDR3 spans 13 residues. The V gene's germline CDR1 is MNHNS and CDR2 SASEGT. CDR3 coding DNA: TGTGCCAGCAGTGAAAGAGTCAACACTGAAGCTTTCTTT. This translates into CASSERVNTEAFF.

The chain joins TRBV9 to TRBJ2-1; TRBD2 matches at 9 bases. J was trimmed by 2 bases and V by 2 bases; bases with no gene match: 2. This CDR3 contains 15 residues. Germline-derived CDR1 and CDR2 are SGDLS and YYNGEE. The CDR3 DNA is TGTGCCAGCAGCGTTAGCGGGAGTACCTACAATGAGCAGTTCTTC. As protein: CASSVSGSTYNEQFF.

The chain employs TRBV7-8 and TRBJ2-5; unclear D gene. The CDR3 length is 12 residues. V dropped 2 bases and J dropped 5 bases, with 6 bases sitting between them. Germline V gives CDR1 SGHVS, CDR2 FQNEAQ. CDR3 nucleotides: TGTGCCAGCAGCTTATTGCGCGAGACCCAGTACTTC. Translated: CASSLLRETQYF.

The genes are TRBV3-1 (or the pseudogene TRBV3-2) and TRBJ1-5, with D possibly matching TRBD1 (5 bases). Germline CDR1 and CDR2: LGHDT and YNNKEL (reference sequence). The CDR3 extends over 16 amino acids. V was shortened by 4 bases and J by 3 bases, with 16 bases between the two germline ends. The CDR3 DNA reads TGTGCCAGCAGCCTGACAGACACTAGATCCAATCAGCCCCAGCATTTT. The encoded protein is CASSLTDTRSNQPQHF.

V usage is TRBV5-1 and J usage is TRBJ2-1; 8 positions match TRBD2. CDR3 length equals 14 residues. Trimming cost V 3 bases and J 7 bases; bases outside gene matches: 6. Germline V CDR1 and CDR2: SGHRS, YFSETQ. The CDR3 sequence: CASSYMTSENEQFF. CDR3 bases: TGCGCCAGCAGCTACATGACTAGCGAGAATGAGCAGTTCTTC.

CDR3 region: CASSQAPGGQGPSAQYF. The CDR3 nucleotides read TGTGCCAGCAGCCAAGCACCGGGTGGACAGGGTCCTTCGGCCCAGTACTTC. The chain is built from TRBV3-1 (or the pseudogene TRBV3-2) and TRBJ2-5; 8 positions agree with TRBD1. This CDR3 has 17 residues. With V trimmed by 1 base and J by 9 bases, 16 bases remained unmatched. CDR1 and CDR2 from the germline V gene are LGHDT and YNNKEL (reference sequence).

The genes are TRBV2 and TRBJ1-1; D not certain. CDR1 is SNHLY and CDR2 is FYNNEI in the germline V gene. The CDR3 extends over 11 amino acids. V was pared by 8 bases and J by 4 bases, with 8 bases between. The chain's CDR3 is CASGVGTEAFF. In DNA form, the CDR3 reads TGTGCCAGCGGAGTAGGCACTGAAGCTTTCTTT.

In this sample, this clone turned up once. The CDR3 is CASSPGGYTDTQYF. CDR3 DNA: TGCGCCAGCAGCCCAGGGGGCTACACAGATACGCAGTATTTT. The V and J genes are TRBV5-1 and TRBJ2-3, with TRBD1 matching 8 bases. Germline-derived CDR1 and CDR2 are SGHRS and YFSETQ. Trimming cost V 4 bases and J 2 bases; bases outside gene matches: 3. This CDR3 contains 14 residues.

The rearrangement uses TRBV5-8 and TRBJ2-1, with D perhaps TRBD2 (6 bases). In germline, CDR1 is SGHTS, CDR2 YDEGEE. This CDR3 has 18 amino acids. The ends were cut back, 1 base at V and 0 bases at J, with 17 bases in the middle. The chain's CDR3 is CASSLSRAPGSSYNEQFF. DNA of the CDR3: TGTGCCAGCAGCTTGTCGCGTGCCCCCGGGAGCTCCTACAATGAGCAGTTCTTC.

The V gene is TRBV5-4, the J gene TRBJ1-6; the match to TRBD1 covers 7 bases. The CDR3 contains 15 residues. Germline lookup yields CDR1 SGHNT and CDR2 YYREEE (reference sequence). J gave up 7 bases and V 0 bases, and 4 bases lay outside the gene matches. CDR3 region: CASSLGQGGNSPLHF. As DNA, the CDR3 is TGTGCCAGCAGCTTGGGACAGGGCGGCAATTCACCCCTCCACTTT.